This entry describes one TCR beta chain. These data originate in a study of blood T cell repertoires in COVID-19. Profiling relied on immunoSEQ multiplex PCR, and the TCRdb table lists in-frame clones only, not all of them. The sample carries tens of thousands of clones, roughly 81% recorded once. The CDR3 contains 14 residues. V gave up 4 bases and J gave up 6 bases; unmatched junction bases: 2. Germline V lookup: CDR1 SGHTA, CDR2 FQGTGA. The clonotype originates from a woman aged 70-85 years with acute or convalescent COVID-19. The material sequenced was peripheral blood. This chain links TRBV7-3 with TRBJ2-1, with 11 positions matching TRBD1. This CDR3 is CASSSGQGGNEQFF. CDR3 DNA: TGTGCCAGCAGCTCGGGACAGGGGGGCAATGAGCAGTTCTTC.